Shown below are 16 T cell receptor beta chains from a single sample sequenced in a study of regulatory T cells in long-lasting Graves disease (dated by TCRdb to the early 2020s). Explained via the paper, the time point label denotes: newly diagnosed GD, antithyroid drugs for less than 3 months. For both TCR sequencing and RNA sequencing, RNA was extracted from PBMCs using TRIzol. Preparation of the library involved multiplex PCR. This sample was sequenced with an Illumina HiSeq 4000. CDR3 regions were amplified by Arm-PCR with iRepertoire HTBI primers to construct TCR beta libraries. TCRdb cleaned the public reads at Q25 with fastp, built clones with MiXCR and kept in-frame beta chains. Rows with a matching CDR3 protein are joined into one entry that keeps the most common DNA and genes. The sample has roughly 440,000 distinct CDR3 sequences on record, roughly 15% of them singletons. In total, the top ten clones hold about 23% of the sample.

The same specimen was also included in a second study, on T cells in Graves' hyperthyroidism and ophthalmopathy.

Sequenced material: peripheral blood mononuclear cells (PBMCs), taken at new diagnosis, from a patient treated with antithyroid drugs. Every receptor here comes from a woman aged 18-35 years with Graves disease. Donor details come from another sample of the same person, matched by shared clones.

The chain carries TRBV4-2 and TRBJ1-4; unclear D gene. The CDR3 is made up of 16 amino acids. V shed 4 bases and J shed 6 bases, with 18 bases lying between them. CDR1 LGHNA and CDR2 YNFKEQ come from the germline V gene. CDR3: CASSLEAGSSYEKLFF. For the CDR3, the DNA is TGTGCCAGCAGCCTAGAGGCTGGCAGCTCCTATGAAAAACTGTTTTTT.

This clonotype was counted at least ten times. V usage is TRBV6-5 and J usage is TRBJ2-1, with 7 bases aligning to TRBD2. Looked up from germline, CDR1 is MNHEY and CDR2 is SVGAGI. J was trimmed by 10 bases and V by 0 bases; bases with no gene match: 6. This CDR3 has 14 amino acids. CDR3 DNA: TGTGCCAGCAGTTACTCAATTCGGCGGGGGGAGCAGTTCTTC. Residues: CASSYSIRRGEQFF.

The rearrangement uses TRBV13 and TRBJ2-3; 8 nucleotides agree with TRBD1. V shed 5 bases, J shed 10 bases, and the junction held 5 bases outside the gene matches. Germline V lookup: CDR1 PRHDT, CDR2 FYEKMQ (reference sequence). The CDR3 has 12 amino acids. The chain's CDR3 is CASSVGQGPQYF. The CDR3 DNA is TGTGCCAGCAGCGTCGGACAGGGCCCGCAGTATTTT.

The chain employs TRBV20-1 and TRBJ2-7; the match to TRBD2 covers 7 bases. CDR1 is DFQATT, CDR2 SNEGSKA, per germline (reference sequence). The CDR3 runs to 15 residues. With V trimmed by 1 base and J by 0 bases, 6 bases remained unmatched. The CDR3 region is CSARGRVAGSYEQYF. The CDR3 DNA follows: TGCAGTGCTAGAGGCCGTGTAGCGGGCTCCTACGAGCAGTACTTC.

This clonotype has only a few counts. The J gene is TRBJ2-5, the V gene TRBV30; 7 bases fit TRBD2. Germline CDR1 is GTSNPN and CDR2 is SVGIG (reference sequence). The CDR3 is 16 amino acids. J was trimmed by 5 bases and V by 0 bases; bases with no gene match: 12. The CDR3 is CAWSVGGLDSRETQYF. CDR3 nucleotide sequence: TGTGCCTGGAGTGTTGGCGGACTAGATTCCCGTGAGACCCAGTACTTC.

This clonotype was seen at least ten times. The chain employs TRBV6-1 and TRBJ2-1; 7 bases align to TRBD1. CDR3 size: 15 residues. The V and J ends lost 6 bases and 0 bases, in that order; junction bases with no gene match: 5. Per germline, CDR1 MNHNS and CDR2 SASEGT. CDR3 sequence reads: CASRTGQPSYNEQFF. CDR3 coding DNA: TGTGCCAGCAGAACGGGACAGCCCTCCTACAATGAGCAGTTCTTC.

In this sample, this clonotype turned up a few times. This CDR3 reads CSVHDRAGNTIYF. CDR3 in DNA: TGCAGCGTCCACGACAGGGCTGGAAACACCATATATTTT. V gene TRBV29-1 combines with J gene TRBJ1-3, with 7 nucleotides matching TRBD1. Germline V gives CDR1 SQVTM, CDR2 ANQGSEA. Trimming took 6 bases from V and 2 from J; bases not matched to a gene: 4. The CDR3 runs to 13 residues.

This clonotype was seen repeatedly, ten times or more. The rearrangement links TRBV28 to TRBJ1-2; D unclear. Germline V lookup: CDR1 MDHEN, CDR2 SYDVKM. This CDR3 spans 11 amino acids. V gave up 6 bases and J gave up 7 bases, with 9 bases separating them. CDR3 protein: CASRLFGGYTF. The DNA of the CDR3 is TGTGCCAGCAGACTCTTTGGTGGCTACACCTTC.

The chain links TRBV30 to TRBJ2-7, with 13 nucleotides matching TRBD2. Per germline, CDR1 GTSNPN and CDR2 SVGIG (reference sequence). V was pared by 3 bases and J by 3 bases, with 11 bases of the junction left unmatched. This CDR3 is built from 17 residues. The CDR3 DNA reads TGTGCCTGGAGAAGGAGACGGACTAGCGGGAGAGACTACGAGCAGTACTTC. Protein product: CAWRRRRTSGRDYEQYF.

In its sample, this clonotype was seen a few times. The V gene is TRBV11-2, the J gene TRBJ1-5; 12 nucleotides match TRBD1. This CDR3 spans 17 amino acids. V lost 4 bases and J lost 1; bases outside the gene matches: 5. Looked up from germline, CDR1 is SGHAT and CDR2 is FQNNGV. The CDR3 DNA reads TGTGCCAGCAGCTCCGGGACAGGGGGCAGAAGCAATCAGCCCCAGCATTTT. Translating gives CASSSGTGGRSNQPQHF.

This clonotype was detected ten times or more. The chain is built from TRBV28 and TRBJ2-3; no firm D call. Trimming removed 7 bases at V and 0 bases at J, with 8 bases between. The CDR3 loop spans 13 amino acids. CDR1 and CDR2 (germline): MDHEN, SYDVKM. CDR3 sequence reads: CASMRRSTDTQYF. The CDR3 DNA reads TGTGCCAGCATGAGACGGAGCACAGATACGCAGTATTTT.

The chain uses TRBV20-1 and TRBJ1-2; D is ambiguous. The CDR3 totals 11 residues. V was clipped by 7 bases and J by 8 bases, with 14 bases between them. Germline CDR1 reads DFQATT; CDR2 reads SNEGSKA (reference sequence). The chain's CDR3 is CSVEGLGGYTF. CDR3 nucleotides: TGCAGTGTAGAAGGACTTGGAGGCTACACCTTC.

This clonotype has more than one count but fewer than ten. The rearrangement uses TRBV6-9 and TRBJ1-5; TRBD1 is a possible D gene (6 bases). Germline V gene lookup returns CDR1 MNHGY and CDR2 SVAAGI. The CDR3 sequence is 15 residues long. Trimming stripped 3 bases from V and 7 bases from J, with 16 bases between. This chain's CDR3 is CASSYIGRGGQPQHF. Here the CDR3 DNA reads TGTGCCAGCAGTTACATTGGCAGGGGCGGGCAGCCCCAGCATTTT.

This clonotype was picked up a small number of times. The chain is built from TRBV2 and TRBJ2-5; weak D call: TRBD1 (5 bases). Germline CDR1 is SNHLY and CDR2 is FYNNEI. With 5 bases removed from V and 5 bases from J, the gap between germline ends came to 15 bases. This CDR3 is 14 amino acids long. As DNA, the CDR3 is TGTGCCAGCAGTTATCAGGGTCTAAGGGAGACCCAGTACTTC. Protein: CASSYQGLRETQYF.

In its sample, this clonotype was seen many times. DNA of the CDR3: TGTGCCAGCAGCCAAGATAAGGCCAGCACAGATACGCAGTATTTT. The encoded protein is CASSQDKASTDTQYF. This chain joins TRBV3-1 and TRBJ2-3; no reliable D call. Trimming shortened V by 0 bases and J by 0 bases, and 7 bases separated the two germline ends. The CDR3 extends over 15 amino acids. CDR1 LGHDT and CDR2 YNNKEL come from the germline V gene (reference sequence).

Ten or more counts support this clonotype. The chain is built from TRBV3-1 and TRBJ2-5, with D possibly being TRBD1 or TRBD2 (5 bases each). Germline V lookup: CDR1 LGHDT, CDR2 YNNKEL (reference sequence). The CDR3 has 14 amino acids. Trimming pared 2 bases from V and 7 bases from J, leaving 14 bases between. The CDR3 region is CASSQTGRSGTQYF. The CDR3 nucleotides read TGTGCCAGCAGCCAAACGGGACGTTCGGGGACCCAGTACTTC.